The rows below give T cell receptor beta chains drawn from one sample of a study of blood T cell repertoires in COVID-19. Assay used: immunoSEQ multiplex PCR; TCRdb lists only in-frame clones, some missing. The table records under 250,000 clones, roughly 87% of them present only once. Source material: PBMCs or T cells enriched from blood (not recorded which). These receptors all come from a woman aged 30 to 39 with acute COVID-19. CDR3s include the opening cysteine and the closing phenylalanine or tryptophan. A D gene is named only where the DNA matches it firmly.

d_gene: .; v_gene: TRBV24-1; CDR3aa: CATSPANTGELFF
d_gene: TRBD2; v_gene: TRBV3-1/TRBV3-2; CDR3aa: CASSQVSSGGTDTQYF
d_gene: TRBD1; v_gene: TRBV4-1; CDR3aa: CASSNRPRQGAIGEQYF
d_gene: TRBD1; v_gene: TRBV19; CDR3aa: CARTRQGHEGTEAFF
d_gene: TRBD1; v_gene: TRBV5-1; CDR3aa: CASRQGQTGPEAFF
d_gene: .; v_gene: TRBV19; CDR3aa: CASSKADRWNTEAFF
d_gene: .; v_gene: TRBV4-3; CDR3aa: CASSQSWGDSAYEQYF
d_gene: TRBD1; v_gene: TRBV19; CDR3aa: CASSGQGFEKLFF
d_gene: TRBD1; v_gene: TRBV6-5; CDR3aa: CASSLGTGVTEAFF
d_gene: .; v_gene: TRBV27; CDR3aa: CASSFNRGAPFAFF
d_gene: .; v_gene: TRBV5-1; CDR3aa: CASSITGPLNTEAFF
d_gene: TRBD1; v_gene: TRBV5-1; CDR3aa: CASSITGGPPDTQYF
d_gene: TRBD1; v_gene: TRBV19; CDR3aa: CASSIGDREMGGYTF
d_gene: .; v_gene: TRBV27; CDR3aa: CASSPPQGKAFF
d_gene: TRBD1; v_gene: TRBV15; CDR3aa: CATSRALEGQGARTEAFF
d_gene: TRBD1; v_gene: TRBV27; CDR3aa: CASSSRQGRNQPQHF
d_gene: TRBD2; v_gene: TRBV5-4; CDR3aa: CASSIGTSLTYNEQFF
d_gene: .; v_gene: TRBV5-1; CDR3aa: CASSIGIAYNEQFF
d_gene: TRBD1; v_gene: TRBV5-1; CDR3aa: CASSLLGTDPYNEQFF
d_gene: .; v_gene: TRBV27; CDR3aa: CASSLSLGPAGGLRNSPLHF
d_gene: .; v_gene: TRBV12-5; CDR3aa: CASGGVAGAAFF
d_gene: .; v_gene: TRBV12-3/TRBV12-4; CDR3aa: CASSLEEQETQYF
d_gene: .; v_gene: TRBV5-1; CDR3aa: CASRGGTDGGTIYF
d_gene: TRBD2; v_gene: TRBV4-1; CDR3aa: CASSQDQRGHNEQFF
d_gene: .; v_gene: TRBV10-1; CDR3aa: CASSDERYSPLHF
d_gene: .; v_gene: TRBV6-5; CDR3aa: CASRLGGSNEKLFF
d_gene: .; v_gene: TRBV6-1; CDR3aa: CASSDWMESEAFF
d_gene: .; v_gene: TRBV3-1/TRBV3-2; CDR3aa: CASTLGLPGNTIYF
d_gene: .; v_gene: TRBV9; CDR3aa: CASSVRASEAQETQYF